The rows below give T cell receptor beta chains drawn from one sample of a study of control samples from healthy donors and cancer patients. Produced via immunoSEQ multiplex PCR; TCRdb's table is partial and in-frame only. The sample yields 110,000 or so clones, about 83% seen once. Sample: blood. The receptors were sampled from a woman aged 45-65 years in good health. The CDR3 runs from the conserved cysteine through the conserved F or W. The D gene is left open where the match is weak. Only some rows state a clone size, as once, few, many or a class for expanded clones.

DNA: TGTGCCAGCAGTCGGGACAGGGGGTACGAGCAGTACTTC
CDR3: CASSRDRGYEQYF
V: TRBV6-6
D: TRBD1
J: TRBJ2-7
length: 13
size: -

DNA: TGTGCCAGCAGCGCGAAGGGCAATTCACCCCTCCACTTT
CDR3: CASSAKGNSPLHF
V: TRBV12-3/TRBV12-4
D: -
J: TRBJ1-6
length: 13
size: -

DNA: TGTGCCAGCAGCTTAGCACAAGAGACCCAGTACTTC
CDR3: CASSLAQETQYF
V: TRBV11-3
D: -
J: TRBJ2-5
length: 12
size: -

DNA: TGCGCCAGCAGTGCCGGGCGGGGGGGTTCAGGCGAGCAGTTCTTC
CDR3: CASSAGRGGSGEQFF
V: TRBV10-2
D: TRBD2
J: TRBJ2-1
length: 15
size: -

DNA: TGTGCCAGCAGCCAATCCCCCATTTCCTACGAGCAGTACTTC
CDR3: CASSQSPISYEQYF
V: TRBV3-1/TRBV3-2
D: -
J: TRBJ2-7
length: 14
size: -

DNA: TGTGCCAGCAGCTTAGAAAGAGGCAATGAGCAGTTCTTC
CDR3: CASSLERGNEQFF
V: TRBV7-9
D: -
J: TRBJ2-1
length: 13
size: -

DNA: TGTGCCAGCAGCCAAGGGGTCGGGATCGGTTCACCCCTCCACTTT
CDR3: CASSQGVGIGSPLHF
V: TRBV14
D: -
J: TRBJ1-6
length: 15
size: -

DNA: TGTGCCAGCAGCGTAGGGGCGGGAGACCCTAATTACGAGCAGTACTTC
CDR3: CASSVGAGDPNYEQYF
V: TRBV9
D: TRBD2
J: TRBJ2-7
length: 16
size: few

DNA: TGTGCCTGGACCATCATGGCGGGAGGAAGCGAGCAGTACTTC
CDR3: CAWTIMAGGSEQYF
V: TRBV30
D: TRBD2
J: TRBJ2-7
length: 14
size: -

DNA: TGTGCCAGTAGTATTTTAAAGGGAGCGGATGGCTACACCTTC
CDR3: CASSILKGADGYTF
V: TRBV19
D: -
J: TRBJ1-2
length: 14
size: -

DNA: TGTGCCACCGCGGGGGGAGTGAACAATGAGCAGTTCTTC
CDR3: CATAGGVNNEQFF
V: TRBV15
D: TRBD2
J: TRBJ2-1
length: 13
size: -

DNA: TGTGCCAGCAGTTCCGGGACTAGCGGGAGTCCCGTCCCTCACACAAATGAGCAGTTCTTC
CDR3: CASSSGTSGSPVPHTNEQFF
V: TRBV27
D: TRBD2
J: TRBJ2-1
length: 20
size: -

DNA: TGCAGCGTGCTAGCGGGGGGGCTCACAGATACGCAGTATTTT
CDR3: CSVLAGGLTDTQYF
V: TRBV29-1
D: TRBD2
J: TRBJ2-3
length: 14
size: -

DNA: TGTGCCAGTAGTATCGAGGGCGGCCTCTATGGCTACACCTTC
CDR3: CASSIEGGLYGYTF
V: TRBV19
D: -
J: TRBJ1-2
length: 14
size: -

DNA: TGTGCCAGCAGCCCGAACAGGAACCCCGGAAACACCATATATTTT
CDR3: CASSPNRNPGNTIYF
V: TRBV7-2
D: -
J: TRBJ1-3
length: 15
size: few

DNA: TGCAGCACTAGACAGGGAGGGAACACTGAAGCTTTCTTT
CDR3: CSTRQGGNTEAFF
V: TRBV29-1
D: TRBD1
J: TRBJ1-1
length: 13
size: -